The 17 T cell receptor beta chains listed next were all sequenced from one sample in a study of shared clonotypes between healthy human individuals. Sequenced by immunoSEQ multiplex PCR; TCRdb stores in-frame clones only, minus some. The sample comprises about 680,000 clones, 92% of which are singletons, and approximately 24% rests with the top ten. Naive CD8 cells, CD45RO-negative and positively selected for CCR7, excluded terminally differentiated effector memory CD45RA+ cells. The sample taken for sequencing was naive CD8+ T cells sorted from blood. Receptor source: a man in his thirties or forties in good health.

This clone was detected once. The rearrangement uses TRBV27 and TRBJ2-1, with 10 nucleotides matching TRBD1. J lost 8 bases, V lost 2 bases, and 6 bases had no gene match. The CDR3 spans 15 residues. Per the germline V gene, CDR1 is MNHEY and CDR2 is SMNVEV (reference sequence). CDR3 loop: CASSLDRGQGDEQFF. In DNA, the CDR3 is TGTGCCAGCAGTTTAGACAGGGGGCAGGGGGATGAGCAGTTCTTC.

V is TRBV27 and J is TRBJ2-3; 15 nucleotides match TRBD2. The junction had 3 bases not matched to a gene; V was cut back by 8 bases and J by 3 bases. The CDR3 is 15 residues long. The germline CDR1 and CDR2 sequences are MNHEY and SMNVEV (reference sequence). The CDR3 sequence is CASGLAGGRTDTQYF. The CDR3 DNA is TGTGCCAGCGGACTAGCGGGAGGGAGAACAGATACGCAGTATTTT.

V and J are TRBV5-4 and TRBJ2-1; the match to TRBD2 covers 9 bases. V was clipped by 3 bases and J by 7 bases; unmatched bases: 5. The CDR3 is made up of 14 amino acids. In germline, CDR1 is SGHNT, CDR2 YYREEE (reference sequence). The CDR3 reads CASSWVAGVNEQFF. CDR3 bases: TGTGCCAGCAGCTGGGTAGCGGGAGTTAATGAGCAGTTCTTC.

This chain connects TRBV7-2 to TRBJ1-4; 8 bases fit TRBD1. The germline V gene encodes CDR1 SGHTA and CDR2 FQGNSA. V shed 7 bases and J 5 bases; nucleotides not matched to a gene: 21. The length of the CDR3 is 19 residues. CDR3 sequence reads: CASNRAPGNRDRQNEKLFF. As DNA, the CDR3 is TGTGCCAGCAACCGTGCACCAGGTAACCGGGACAGGCAAAATGAAAAACTGTTTTTT.

This chain links TRBV11-3 with TRBJ1-4; possible D gene TRBD1, 6 bases. Trimming cost V 5 bases and J 0 bases, with 16 bases left between them. CDR1 SGHNT and CDR2 YENEEA come from the germline V gene. The CDR3 length is 17 residues. The CDR3 DNA reads as TGTGCCAGCAGCCCGCCGGGACACAAGACAACTAATGAAAAACTGTTTTTT. Amino acid sequence: CASSPPGHKTTNEKLFF. Variable domain in full (rest from reference TRBV11-3 and TRBJ1-4): EAGVVQSPRYKIIEKKQPVAFWCNPISGHNTLYWYLQNLGQGPELLIRYENEEAVDDSQLPKDRFSAERLKGVDSTLKIQPAELGDSAVYLCASSPPGHKTTNEKLFFGSGTQLSVL.

Only one count was recorded for this clone. The V and J genes are TRBV27 and TRBJ1-1; the match to TRBD1 covers 9 bases. The CDR3 has 14 residues. Trimming at V came to 3 bases and at J to 6 bases, leaving 5 bases not matched to a gene. Germline assignment: CDR1 MNHEY and CDR2 SMNVEV (reference sequence). The CDR3 spells CASSFGTGTAEAFF. The DNA of the CDR3 is TGTGCCAGCAGTTTTGGGACAGGGACCGCTGAAGCTTTCTTT.

About this clone itself: The junction shows a germline mismatch at one end, possibly a read error. The V and J genes are TRBV10-1 and TRBJ2-1, with TRBD1 matching 10 bases. The CDR3 length is 17 residues. In germline, CDR1 is WNHNN, CDR2 SYGVQD (reference sequence). CDR3 sequence: CASSEVGTGDSNNEQFF. CDR3 sequence (DNA): TGCGCCAGCAGTGAGGTAGGGACAGGGGACTCCAACAATGAGCAGTTCTTC.

V usage is TRBV4-3 and J usage is TRBJ2-1, with D possibly TRBD1 on 6 matching bases. V dropped 4 bases and J dropped 10 bases, with 17 bases sitting between them. CDR3 length equals 14 residues. Per germline, CDR1 LGHNA and CDR2 YSLEER. CDR3 amino acids: CASSPSRIGTEQFF. The DNA for the CDR3 is TGCGCCAGCAGCCCTTCAAGAATCGGGACAGAGCAGTTCTTC.

The chain is built from TRBV7-9 and TRBJ2-7; 12 nucleotides match TRBD2. CDR3 size: 17 residues. Germline trimming cut 3 bases from V and 5 bases from J; bases unmatched to any gene: 11. Germline V gene sequence: CDR1 SEHNR, CDR2 FQNEAQ (reference sequence). Here the CDR3 reads CASSLTSGSKNRDEQYF. Here the CDR3 DNA reads TGTGCCAGCAGCTTGACTAGCGGGAGTAAGAATCGAGACGAGCAGTACTTC. The full variable domain, completed using reference TRBV7-9 and TRBJ2-7, is DTGVSQNPRHKITKRGQNVTFRCDPISEHNRLYWYRQTLGQGPEFLTYFQNEAQLEKSRLLSDRFSAERPKGSFSTLEIQRTEQGDSAMYLCASSLTSGSKNRDEQYFGPGTRLTVT.

V and J are TRBV10-1 and TRBJ2-7, with D perhaps matching TRBD1 or TRBD2 (5 bases each). This CDR3 is built from 15 residues. Trimming stripped 0 bases from V and 6 bases from J, with 15 bases between. Germline-derived CDR1 and CDR2 are WNHNN and SYGVQD (reference sequence). The CDR3 DNA reads TGCGCCAGCAGTGAGTCCAGGGTTTTACGGGGCGAGCAGTACTTC. It translates to CASSESRVLRGEQYF.

The chain joins TRBV6-5 to TRBJ2-1; D is undetermined. The germline gives CDR1 MNHEY, CDR2 SVGAGI. The CDR3 contains 15 residues. With 5 bases removed from V and 2 bases from J, the gap between germline ends came to 13 bases. Here the CDR3 DNA reads TGTGCCAGCAGTCCGGCCATCGGCCCCTACAATGAGCAGTTCTTC. As protein: CASSPAIGPYNEQFF.

This chain links TRBV25-1 with TRBJ2-2; 9 bases fit TRBD1. The CDR3 totals 14 residues. Germline V CDR1 and CDR2: MGHDK, SYGVNS. V trimming: 4 bases; J trimming: 7 bases; junction bases outside the gene matches: 4. CDR3 region: CASSGDRAIGELFF. DNA of the CDR3: TGTGCCAGCAGTGGGGACAGGGCGATCGGGGAGCTGTTTTTT.

This chain uses TRBV7-9 with TRBJ1-1; 9 bases are shared with TRBD1. The CDR3 contains 19 residues. V lost 1 base, J lost 0 bases, and 12 bases stayed unmatched. Germline V gene lookup returns CDR1 SEHNR and CDR2 FQNEAQ (reference sequence). CDR3 sequence (DNA): TGTGCCAGCAGCTTAGGAGAAATAGGGGGACAGGGCATGAACACTGAAGCTTTCTTT. Its translation: CASSLGEIGGQGMNTEAFF. The full variable domain, with the rest looked up from reference TRBV7-9 and TRBJ1-1, is DTGVSQNPRHKITKRGQNVTFRCDPISEHNRLYWYRQTLGQGPEFLTYFQNEAQLEKSRLLSDRFSAERPKGSFSTLEIQRTEQGDSAMYLCASSLGEIGGQGMNTEAFFGQGTRLTVV.

The chain uses TRBV14 and TRBJ2-2; the D gene is possibly TRBD2 (6 bases). Germline CDR1 SGHDN, CDR2 FVKESK. V dropped 1 base and J dropped 0 bases, with 9 bases sitting between them. This CDR3 region has 16 residues. The CDR3 DNA follows: TGTGCCAGCAGCCAAGGGCGGGGTTCGAACACCGGGGAGCTGTTTTTT. It yields the protein CASSQGRGSNTGELFF.

V gene TRBV7-2 combines with J gene TRBJ1-5, with D possibly being TRBD1 (5 bases). There are 14 residues in the CDR3. The germline V gene has CDR1 SGHTA and CDR2 FQGNSA. Trimming left V 4 bases short and J 2 bases short, with 9 bases between. The CDR3 DNA reads TGTGCCAGCAGCTCGAAACAGGGCAATCAGCCCCAGCATTTT. It translates to CASSSKQGNQPQHF.

The rearrangement links TRBV30 to TRBJ2-7; 8 bases align to TRBD1. Germline V CDR1 and CDR2: GTSNPN, SVGIG (reference sequence). The CDR3 totals 16 residues. V lost 1 base to trimming and J lost 2 bases; unmatched junction nucleotides: 10. This CDR3 reads CAWSEVRTGRTYEQYF. The CDR3 bases are TGTGCCTGGAGTGAAGTTAGGACAGGGAGAACCTACGAGCAGTACTTC.

The chain recombines TRBV14 with TRBJ2-1; D is perhaps TRBD1 or TRBD2 (5 bases each). This CDR3 has 15 residues. Germline CDR1 and CDR2: SGHDN and FVKESK. Trimming removed 0 bases from V and 8 bases from J, with 14 bases in between. This chain's CDR3 is CASSQETGPLHEQFF. The CDR3 DNA reads TGTGCCAGCAGCCAAGAGACGGGACCGCTCCATGAGCAGTTCTTC. The complete variable domain, with remaining parts taken from reference TRBV14 and TRBJ2-1, reads EAGVTQFPSHSVIEKGQTVTLRCDPISGHDNLYWYRRVMGKEIKFLLHFVKESKQDESGMPNNRFLAERTGGTYSTLKVQPAELEDSGVYFCASSQETGPLHEQFFGPGTRLTVL.